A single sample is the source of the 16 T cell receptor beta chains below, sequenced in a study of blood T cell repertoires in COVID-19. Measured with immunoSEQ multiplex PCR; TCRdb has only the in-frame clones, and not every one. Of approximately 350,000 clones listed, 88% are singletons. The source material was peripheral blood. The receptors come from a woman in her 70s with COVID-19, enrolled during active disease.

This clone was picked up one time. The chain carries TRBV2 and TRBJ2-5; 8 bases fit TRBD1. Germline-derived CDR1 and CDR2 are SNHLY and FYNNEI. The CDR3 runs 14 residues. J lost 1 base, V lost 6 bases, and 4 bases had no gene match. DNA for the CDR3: TGTGCCAGCAGACGCGACAGGGGCCAAGAGACCCAGTACTTC. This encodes CASRRDRGQETQYF.

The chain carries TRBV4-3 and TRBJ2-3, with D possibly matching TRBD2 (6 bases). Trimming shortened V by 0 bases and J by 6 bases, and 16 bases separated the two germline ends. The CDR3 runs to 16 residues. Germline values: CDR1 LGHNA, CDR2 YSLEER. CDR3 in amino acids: CASSQEGRGGTDTQYF. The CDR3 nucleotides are TGCGCCAGCAGCCAAGAAGGACGTGGGGGGACGGATACGCAGTATTTT.

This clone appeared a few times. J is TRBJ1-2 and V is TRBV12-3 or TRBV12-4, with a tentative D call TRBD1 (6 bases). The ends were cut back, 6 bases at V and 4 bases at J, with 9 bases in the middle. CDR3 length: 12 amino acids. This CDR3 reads CASRGAGYGYTF. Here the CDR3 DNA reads TGTGCCAGCAGGGGGGCGGGCTATGGCTACACCTTC.

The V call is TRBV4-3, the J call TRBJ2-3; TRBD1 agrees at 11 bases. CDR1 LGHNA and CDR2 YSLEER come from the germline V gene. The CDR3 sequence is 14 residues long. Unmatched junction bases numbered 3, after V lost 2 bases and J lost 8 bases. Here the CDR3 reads CASSQWTGGSTQYF. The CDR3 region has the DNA TGCGCCAGCAGCCAATGGACAGGGGGCAGTACGCAGTATTTT.

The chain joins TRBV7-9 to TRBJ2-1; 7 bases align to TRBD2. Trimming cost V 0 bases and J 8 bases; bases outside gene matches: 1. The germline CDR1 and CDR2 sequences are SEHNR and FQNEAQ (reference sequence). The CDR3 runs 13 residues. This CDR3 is CASSLAGLDEQFF. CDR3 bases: TGTGCCAGCAGCTTAGCCGGACTAGATGAGCAGTTCTTC.

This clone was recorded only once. CDR3 loop: CASSLGTGGGTEAFF. DNA for the CDR3: TGTGCCAGCAGTTTAGGCACAGGGGGGGGGACTGAAGCTTTCTTT. The chain uses TRBV28 and TRBJ1-1; 8 nucleotides line up with TRBD1. Per germline, CDR1 MDHEN and CDR2 SYDVKM. The V gene end was trimmed by 2 bases and the J gene end by 5 bases; junction bases not matched to a gene: 7. CDR3 length: 15 residues. The whole variable domain, remainder taken from reference TRBV28 and TRBJ1-1, is DVKVTQSSRYLVKRTGEKVFLECVQDMDHENMFWYRQDPGLGLRLIYFSYDVKMKEKGDIPEGYSVSREKKERFSLILESASTNQTSMYLCASSLGTGGGTEAFFGQGTRLTVV.

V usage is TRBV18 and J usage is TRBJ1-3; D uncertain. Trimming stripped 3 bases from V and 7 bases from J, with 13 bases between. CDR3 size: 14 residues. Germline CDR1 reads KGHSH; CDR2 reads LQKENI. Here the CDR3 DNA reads TGTGCCAGCTCACCGTTAGGACTCTACAACACCATATATTTT. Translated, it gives CASSPLGLYNTIYF.

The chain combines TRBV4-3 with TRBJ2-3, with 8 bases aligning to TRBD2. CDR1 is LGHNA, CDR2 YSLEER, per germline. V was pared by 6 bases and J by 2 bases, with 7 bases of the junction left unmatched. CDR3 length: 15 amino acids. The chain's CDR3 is CASSLSGGHTDTQYF. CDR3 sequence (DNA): TGCGCCAGCAGTCTCAGCGGGGGACACACAGATACGCAGTATTTT.

The CDR3 bases are TGCGCCAGCAATCCCGTCGGGCAGGGGAACACTGAAGCTTTCTTT. This sequence encodes CASNPVGQGNTEAFF. The chain is built from TRBV5-1 and TRBJ1-1; D is possibly TRBD1 (5 bases). Trimming pared 6 bases from V and 1 base from J, leaving 16 bases between. Germline CDR1 SGHRS, CDR2 YFSETQ. CDR3 size: 15 residues. Full variable domain (outside the CDR3, taken from reference TRBV5-1 and TRBJ1-1): KAGVTQTPRYLIKTRGQQVTLSCSPISGHRSVSWYQQTPGQGLQFLFEYFSETQRNKGNFPGRFSGRQFSNSRSEMNVSTLELGDSALYLCASNPVGQGNTEAFFGQGTRLTVV.

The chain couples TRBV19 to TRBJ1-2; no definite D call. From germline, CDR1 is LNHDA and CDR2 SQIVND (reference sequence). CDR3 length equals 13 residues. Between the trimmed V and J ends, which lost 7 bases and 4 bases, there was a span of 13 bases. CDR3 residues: CASTASQSYGYTF. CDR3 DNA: TGTGCCAGTACCGCCTCCCAGTCCTATGGCTACACCTTC.

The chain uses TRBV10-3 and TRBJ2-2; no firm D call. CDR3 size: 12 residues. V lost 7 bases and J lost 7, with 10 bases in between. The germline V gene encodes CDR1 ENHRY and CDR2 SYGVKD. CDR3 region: CAIMLSSGELFF. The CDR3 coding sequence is TGTGCCATCATGCTGTCCAGCGGGGAGCTGTTTTTT.

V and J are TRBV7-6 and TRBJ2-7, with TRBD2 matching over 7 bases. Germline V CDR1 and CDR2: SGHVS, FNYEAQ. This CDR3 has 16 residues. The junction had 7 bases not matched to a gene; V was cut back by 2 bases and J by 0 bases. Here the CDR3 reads CASSLREGRYSYEQYF. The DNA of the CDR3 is TGTGCCAGCAGCTTAAGGGAGGGGCGGTACTCCTACGAGCAGTACTTC.

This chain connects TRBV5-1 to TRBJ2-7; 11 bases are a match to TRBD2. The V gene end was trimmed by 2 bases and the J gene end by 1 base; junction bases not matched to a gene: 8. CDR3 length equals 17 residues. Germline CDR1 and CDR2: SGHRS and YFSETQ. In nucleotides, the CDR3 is TGCGCCAGCAGCTTCCCTAGCGGGGGGACGCTTTCCTACGAGCAGTACTTC. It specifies CASSFPSGGTLSYEQYF. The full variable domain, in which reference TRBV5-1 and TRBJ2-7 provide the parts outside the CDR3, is KAGVTQTPRYLIKTRGQQVTLSCSPISGHRSVSWYQQTPGQGLQFLFEYFSETQRNKGNFPGRFSGRQFSNSRSEMNVSTLELGDSALYLCASSFPSGGTLSYEQYFGPGTRLTVT.

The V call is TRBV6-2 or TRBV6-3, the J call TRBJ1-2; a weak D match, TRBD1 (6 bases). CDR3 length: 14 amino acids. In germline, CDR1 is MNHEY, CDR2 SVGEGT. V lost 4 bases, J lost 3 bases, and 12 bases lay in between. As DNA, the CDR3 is TGTGCCAGCAGTTTCACAGGGAGGGACTATGGCTACACCTTC. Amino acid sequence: CASSFTGRDYGYTF.

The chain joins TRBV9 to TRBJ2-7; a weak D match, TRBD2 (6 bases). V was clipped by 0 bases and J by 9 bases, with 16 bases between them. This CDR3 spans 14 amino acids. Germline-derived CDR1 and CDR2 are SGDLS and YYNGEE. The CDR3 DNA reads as TGTGCCAGCAGCGTAGGGGGAGGAGGGGCGTCGCAGTACTTC. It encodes CASSVGGGGASQYF.

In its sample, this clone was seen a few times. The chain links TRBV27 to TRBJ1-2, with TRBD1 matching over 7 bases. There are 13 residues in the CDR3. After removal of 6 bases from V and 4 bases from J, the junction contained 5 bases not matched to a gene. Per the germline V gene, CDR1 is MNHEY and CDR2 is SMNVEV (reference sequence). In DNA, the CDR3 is TGTGCCAGCAGCCCGGGACAGCTCTATGGCTACACCTTC. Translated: CASSPGQLYGYTF.